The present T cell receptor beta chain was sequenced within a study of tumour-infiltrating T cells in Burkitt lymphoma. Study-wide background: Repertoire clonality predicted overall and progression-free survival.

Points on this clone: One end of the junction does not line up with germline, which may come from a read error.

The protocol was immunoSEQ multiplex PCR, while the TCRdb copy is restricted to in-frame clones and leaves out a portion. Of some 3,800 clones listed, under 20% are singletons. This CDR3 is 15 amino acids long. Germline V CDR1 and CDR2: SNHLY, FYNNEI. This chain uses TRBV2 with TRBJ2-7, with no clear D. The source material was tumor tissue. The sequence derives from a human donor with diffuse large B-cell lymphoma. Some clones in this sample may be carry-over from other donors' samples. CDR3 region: CASSDLATPTYEQYF. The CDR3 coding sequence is TGTGCCAGCAGTGACTTAGCTACCCCTACCTACGAGCAATACTTC.